Below are 5 T cell receptor beta chains sequenced from a single sample in a study of cytomegalovirus exposure and HLA in healthy donors. The PCR ran on 60 Vbeta and 13 Jbeta primers. The protocol was immunoSEQ multiplex PCR, while the TCRdb copy is restricted to in-frame clones and leaves out a portion. This sample has about 170,000 clones, with 60% to 85% found just once. Sequencing was done on a sample of PBMCs. These receptor sequences come from a woman in her forties or fifties in good health and CMV-seropositive.

The chain combines TRBV27 with TRBJ2-5; 9 bases fit TRBD2. The CDR3 runs 13 residues. Germline values: CDR1 MNHEY, CDR2 SMNVEV (reference sequence). Losses at the gene ends were 8 bases for V and 5 bases for J; bases not matched to a gene: 6. This CDR3 is CASRGRGRETQYF. In nucleotides, the CDR3 is TGTGCCAGCCGCGGGAGGGGGCGGGAGACCCAGTACTTC.

V is TRBV2 and J is TRBJ2-7; 10 positions agree with TRBD1. CDR3 length equals 14 residues. V was pared by 6 bases and J by 5 bases, with 7 bases of the junction left unmatched. Germline V gene sequence: CDR1 SNHLY, CDR2 FYNNEI. DNA for the CDR3: TGTGCCAGCAGCGTGACAGGGGGCAGGGACGAGCAGTACTTC. Translated: CASSVTGGRDEQYF.

The chain links TRBV9 to TRBJ2-4, with 8 bases identical to TRBD2. The V segment lost 1 base and the J segment 1 base; nucleotides outside the gene matches: 7. The CDR3 length is 17 residues. CDR1 and CDR2 (germline): SGDLS, YYNGEE. CDR3 nucleotides: TGTGCCAGCAGCGTATCGGCGGGAGGCTTCGCCAAAAACATTCAGTACTTC. This codes for CASSVSAGGFAKNIQYF. The whole variable domain, remainder taken from reference TRBV9 and TRBJ2-4, is DSGVTQTPKHLITATGQRVTLRCSPRSGDLSVYWYQQSLDQGLQFLIQYYNGEERAKGNILERFSAQQFPDLHSELNLSSLELGDSALYFCASSVSAGGFAKNIQYFGAGTRLSVL.

This clone was recorded only once. V usage is TRBV28 and J usage is TRBJ2-6; a weak D match, TRBD2 (5 bases). Germline CDR1 and CDR2: MDHEN and SYDVKM. V was trimmed by 8 bases and J by 0 bases, leaving 5 bases between them. The CDR3 contains 13 residues. The CDR3 nucleotides read TGTGCCAGCCGGGGCTCTGGGGCCAACGTCCTGACTTTC. Translated: CASRGSGANVLTF.

The gene calls are TRBV4-3 and TRBJ1-4, with D perhaps matching TRBD1 (6 bases). Germline V gene data show CDR1 as LGHNA and CDR2 as YSLEER. V lost 4 bases, J lost 5 bases, and 20 bases lay in between. The CDR3 consists of 17 residues. This chain's CDR3 is CASSLEGHGAYNEKLFF. In nucleotides, the CDR3 is TGCGCCAGCAGCCTAGAGGGACACGGGGCTTACAATGAAAAACTGTTTTTT.